This TCR beta chain was captured by sequencing in a study of response to subunit inactivated influenza vaccine. This clonotype was counted many times. Its antigen is undetermined. TCRdb redid the calling of the RT-PCR reads with MiXCR, one entry per CDR3 protein. The sample has 590,000 or so distinct CDR3 sequences, 14% seen once. General observations from the study: Every seasonal influenza vaccination brings in few new T cells, the authors suggested.

The ends were cut back, 8 bases at V and 9 bases at J, with 17 bases in the middle. Germline V gene data show CDR1 as LGHDT and CDR2 as YNNKEL (reference sequence). This CDR3 contains 13 residues. The origin of this receptor is a man aged 50-60 years who received an inactivated influenza vaccine. Sequences were derived from PBMCs from blood, sampled roughly 2 weeks before vaccination. The V call is TRBV3-1, the J call TRBJ2-1; weak D call: TRBD2 (6 bases). This CDR3 is CASSTTRVAEQFF. As DNA, the CDR3 is TGTGCCAGCTCGACGACTAGGGTCGCTGAGCAGTTCTTC.